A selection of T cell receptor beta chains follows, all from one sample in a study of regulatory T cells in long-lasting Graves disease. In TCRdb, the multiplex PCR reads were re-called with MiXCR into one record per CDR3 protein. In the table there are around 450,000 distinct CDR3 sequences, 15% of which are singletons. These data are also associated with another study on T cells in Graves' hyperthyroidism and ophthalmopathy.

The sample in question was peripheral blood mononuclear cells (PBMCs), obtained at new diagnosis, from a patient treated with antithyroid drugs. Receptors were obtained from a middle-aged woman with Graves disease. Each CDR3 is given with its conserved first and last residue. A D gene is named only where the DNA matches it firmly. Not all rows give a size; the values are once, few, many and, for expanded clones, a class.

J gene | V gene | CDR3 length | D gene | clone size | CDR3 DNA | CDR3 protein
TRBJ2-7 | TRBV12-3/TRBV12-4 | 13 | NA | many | TGTGCCAGCAGTTTTGGGGTAACCTACGAGCAGTACTTC | CASSFGVTYEQYF
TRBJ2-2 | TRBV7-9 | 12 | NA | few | TGTGCCAGCCCCGGGGCGTCCGGGGAGCTGTTTTTT | CASPGASGELFF
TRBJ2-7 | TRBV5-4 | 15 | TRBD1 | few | TGTGCCAGCAGCCTGCCTGAGGGACAGGGCTACGAGCAGTACTTC | CASSLPEGQGYEQYF
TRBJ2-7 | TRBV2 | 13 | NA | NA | TGTGCCAGCAGTGACAACAGGTCCTACGAGCAGTACTTC | CASSDNRSYEQYF
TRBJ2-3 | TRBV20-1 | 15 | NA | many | TGCAGTGCGGAGGGGGGTAGTAGCGGCACAGATACGCAGTATTTT | CSAEGGSSGTDTQYF
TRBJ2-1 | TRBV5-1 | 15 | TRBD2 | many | TGCGCCAGCAGCTCCGGGACTAGCGAATTCAATGAGCAGTTCTTC | CASSSGTSEFNEQFF
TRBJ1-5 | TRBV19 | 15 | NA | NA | TGTGCCAGTAGTGAGACAGACCCTAGCAATCAGCCCCAGCATTTT | CASSETDPSNQPQHF
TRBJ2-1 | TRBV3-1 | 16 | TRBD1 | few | TGTGCCAGCAGCCAACTGGGACAGGGGTTCTACAATGAGCAGTTCTTC | CASSQLGQGFYNEQFF
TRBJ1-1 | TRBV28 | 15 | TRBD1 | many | TGTGCCAGCAGTTTATTTGACAGGGTGAATACTGAAGCTTTCTTT | CASSLFDRVNTEAFF
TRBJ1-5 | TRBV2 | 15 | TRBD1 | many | TGTGCCAGCAGGAGGGGACAGACGAGCAATCAGCCCCAGCATTTT | CASRRGQTSNQPQHF
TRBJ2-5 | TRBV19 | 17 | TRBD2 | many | TGTGCCAGTAGTACCCTGGGGGGGTTGACTAACCAAGAGACCCAGTACTTC | CASSTLGGLTNQETQYF
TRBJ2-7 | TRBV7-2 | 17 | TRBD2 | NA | TGTGCCAGCAGCTCTTTAGGGGATACTAGCGGGAGGTCCCGGGAGTACTTC | CASSSLGDTSGRSREYF
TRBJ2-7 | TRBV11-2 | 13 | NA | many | TGTGCCAGCAGCTTAGGGCGGCAGGCCGCTCCGTACTTC | CASSLGRQAAPYF
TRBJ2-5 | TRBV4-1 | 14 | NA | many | TGCGCCAGCAGGCGCCCCGGGGCGGGGGAGACCCAGTACTTC | CASRRPGAGETQYF
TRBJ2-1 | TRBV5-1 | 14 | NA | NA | TGCGCCAGCAGCCTTCGGGCAGGGACGGGTGAGCAGTTCTTC | CASSLRAGTGEQFF
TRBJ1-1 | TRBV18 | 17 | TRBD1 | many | TGTGCCAGCTCACCCACGGACAGGGGGCTTCTGGACACTGAAGCTTTCTTT | CASSPTDRGLLDTEAFF
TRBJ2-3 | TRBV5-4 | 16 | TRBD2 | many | TGTGCCAGCAGCTTGGAATTAGCGGGTGGTGAGGATACGCAGTATTTT | CASSLELAGGEDTQYF
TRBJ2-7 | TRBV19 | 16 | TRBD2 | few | TGTGCCAGTAGTATGAGTCGGGGGGGGGCCCCCTACGAGCAGTACTTC | CASSMSRGGAPYEQYF
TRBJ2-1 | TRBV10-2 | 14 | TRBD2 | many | TGCGCCAGCAGTACGGGACTAGCGGGAGTACTGGAGTTCTTC | CASSTGLAGVLEFF
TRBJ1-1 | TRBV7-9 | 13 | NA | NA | TGTGCCAGCAGCTTGCCCTGGGGCACTGAAGCTTTCTTT | CASSLPWGTEAFF
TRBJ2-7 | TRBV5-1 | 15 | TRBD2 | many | TGCGCCAGCAGCGCGACTAGCGGGAGGGCCTACGAGCAGTACTTC | CASSATSGRAYEQYF
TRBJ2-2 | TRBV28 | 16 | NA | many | TGTGCCAGCAGCCCATGGGGAGGGGGCGGCACCGGGGAGCTGTTTTTT | CASSPWGGGGTGELFF
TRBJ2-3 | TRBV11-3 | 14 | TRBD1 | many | TGTGCCAGCAGCCCCCGGACAGGCGGAGATACGCAGTATTTT | CASSPRTGGDTQYF
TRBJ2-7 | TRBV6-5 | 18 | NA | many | TGTGCCAGCAGTTACTCGGTCCCTACAGTCGATCGTGTCAACGAGCAGTACTTC | CASSYSVPTVDRVNEQYF
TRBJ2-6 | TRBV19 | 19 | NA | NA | TGTGCCAGTAGTATAGAAGGTCCAGGGGACCTCTCTGGGGCCAACGTCCTGACTTTC | CASSIEGPGDLSGANVLTF
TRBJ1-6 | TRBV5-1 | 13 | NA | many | TGCGCCAGCAGCTTGGCAGGAAGGTCACCCCTCCACTTT | CASSLAGRSPLHF
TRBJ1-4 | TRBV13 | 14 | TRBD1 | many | TGTGCCAGCAGCTTACGACAGGGACACGAAAAACTGTTTTTT | CASSLRQGHEKLFF
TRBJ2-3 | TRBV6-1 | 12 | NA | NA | TGTGCCAGCGACCAGGGCCCAGATACGCAGTATTTT | CASDQGPDTQYF
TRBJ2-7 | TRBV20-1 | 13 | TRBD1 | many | TGCAGTGCTCCCGGGACAGGGGGTGAGGAGCAGTACTTC | CSAPGTGGEEQYF
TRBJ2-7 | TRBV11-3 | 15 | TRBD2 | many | TGTGCCAGCAGCCCGGTAGCGGGGACTCTGGGTGAGCAGTACTTC | CASSPVAGTLGEQYF
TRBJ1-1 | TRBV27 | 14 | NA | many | TGTGCCAGCAGTTCGCGAGGGGGGGGAACTGAAGCTTTCTTT | CASSSRGGGTEAFF
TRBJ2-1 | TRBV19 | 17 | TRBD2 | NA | TGTGCCAGTAGTATTTATACGACTAGCGGAGCCTACAATGAGCAGTTCTTC | CASSIYTTSGAYNEQFF
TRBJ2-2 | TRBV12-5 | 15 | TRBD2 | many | TGTGCTAGTGGCGCGACTAGCGGGAGAACCGGGGAGCTGTTTTTT | CASGATSGRTGELFF
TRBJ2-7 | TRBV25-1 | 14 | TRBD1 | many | TGTGCCAGCAGGGCTGACAGGGAAGCCTACGAGCAGTACTTC | CASRADREAYEQYF
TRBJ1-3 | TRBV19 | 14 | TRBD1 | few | TGTGCCAGTGGTGACAGGGCGGCTGGAAACACCATATATTTT | CASGDRAAGNTIYF
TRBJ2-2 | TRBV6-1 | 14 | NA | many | TGTGCCAGCAGGATGGAGGGCCAGGCCGGGGAGCTGTTTTTT | CASRMEGQAGELFF
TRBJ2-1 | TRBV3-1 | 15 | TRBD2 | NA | TGTGCCAGCAGCCAAGCCCTAGCGGGATACAATGAGCAGTTCTTC | CASSQALAGYNEQFF
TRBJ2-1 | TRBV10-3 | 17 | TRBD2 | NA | TGTGCCATCAGTGAGTCTTCTGGAGCGGGAGTACCCAATGAGCAGTTCTTC | CAISESSGAGVPNEQFF
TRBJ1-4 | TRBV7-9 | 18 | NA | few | TGTGCCAGCAGCTTAGAGACAGCACCACCTCCAAAGAGGGAAAAACTGTTTTTT | CASSLETAPPPKREKLFF
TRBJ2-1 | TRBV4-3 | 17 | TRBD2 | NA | TGCGCCAGCAGCCAAGGCAGGCTAGCGGGAGGGTACAATGAGCAGTTCTTC | CASSQGRLAGGYNEQFF
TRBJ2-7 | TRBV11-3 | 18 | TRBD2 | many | TGTGCCAGCAGCTTAGCTTGCGGTTGCGGACTAGGTACGTACGAGCAGTACTTC | CASSLACGCGLGTYEQYF
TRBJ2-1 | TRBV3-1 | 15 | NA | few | TGTGCCAGCAGCCAAGAGGTAGGGTTCTACAATGAGCAGTTCTTC | CASSQEVGFYNEQFF
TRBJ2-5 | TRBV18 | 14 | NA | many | TGTGCCAGCAGTCCCTCGGGGCGCGGGGAGACCCAGTACTTC | CASSPSGRGETQYF
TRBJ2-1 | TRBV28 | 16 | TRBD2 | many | TGTGCCAGCAGTTCCCCCGGGAGCGGGAGGATTAATGAGCAGTTCTTC | CASSSPGSGRINEQFF
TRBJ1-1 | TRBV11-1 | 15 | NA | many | TGTGCCAGCAGCTTAGCGGGCAGCATGAACACTGAAGCTTTCTTT | CASSLAGSMNTEAFF
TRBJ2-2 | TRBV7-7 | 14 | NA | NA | TGTGCTAGCAGCTTAGCAGGGCGCACCGGGGAGCTGTTTTTT | CASSLAGRTGELFF
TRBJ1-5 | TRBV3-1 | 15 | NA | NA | TGTGCCAGCAGCCAAGGAGGGATGAGCAATCAGCCCCAGCATTTT | CASSQGGMSNQPQHF
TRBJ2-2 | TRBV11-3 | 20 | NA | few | TGTGCCAGCAGCCAGACACCCTTGGGCGGGTTCGTTCCCAACACCGGGGAGCTGTTTTTT | CASSQTPLGGFVPNTGELFF
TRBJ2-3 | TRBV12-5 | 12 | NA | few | TGTGCTAGTGGTCTCCACTCGAATACGCAGTATTTT | CASGLHSNTQYF
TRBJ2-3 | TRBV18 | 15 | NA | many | TGTGCCAGCTCCCTCTTTTTAGAAGTAACAGATACGCAGTATTTT | CASSLFLEVTDTQYF
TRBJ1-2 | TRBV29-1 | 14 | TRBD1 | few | TGCAGCACTCGGACAGGCCACCCTAACTATGGCTACACCTTC | CSTRTGHPNYGYTF
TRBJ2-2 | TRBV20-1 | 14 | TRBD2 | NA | TGCAGTGCTATTAGCGGGATGAACACCGGGGAGCTGTTTTTT | CSAISGMNTGELFF
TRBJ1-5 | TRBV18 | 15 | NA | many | TGTGCCAGCTCACCACCTGGGACGGCAGATCAGCCCCAGCATTTT | CASSPPGTADQPQHF
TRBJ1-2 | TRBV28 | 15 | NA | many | TGTGCCAGCAGTACCCTCCTTGGATTCAACTATGGCTACACCTTC | CASSTLLGFNYGYTF
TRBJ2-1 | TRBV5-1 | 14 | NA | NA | TGCGCCAGCAGCTTGGCGGGGTTCTACAATGAGCAGTTCTTC | CASSLAGFYNEQFF
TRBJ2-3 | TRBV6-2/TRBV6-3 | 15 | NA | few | TGTGTCAGCTCTCGGATGCGGGAAAGCACAGATACGCAGTATTTT | CVSSRMRESTDTQYF